This T cell receptor beta chain was captured in a study of tumor and adjacent non-tumor tissue in lung cancer. Study overall: There were 11 to 12 adenocarcinoma, a couple of squamous cell carcinoma and 1 small cell lung cancer cases. Study results and limitations: In normal lung, the top 100 clones were significantly more dominant than in tumor.

A modified ARM-PCR protocol with three rounds of nested PCR amplified TCRbeta. TCRdb used MiXCR to reprocess the multiplex PCR reads, holding one entry per CDR3 protein. The repertoire has approximately 77,000 distinct CDR3 sequences, more than 80% of them found once; the top ten carry about 54%. This clonotype was observed a handful of times. The antigen is not known. The junction departs from the called germline gene at one end, perhaps through a read error. The germline V gene encodes CDR1 SQVTM and CDR2 ANQGSEA. CDR3 size: 15 residues. This sample's RNA came from whole unsorted tissue. Distant lung tissue was collected more than 3 cm away from the tumor edge.

This chain uses TRBV29-1 with TRBJ2-1, with D tentatively TRBD2 (6 bases). This receptor was taken from a man between 60 and 70 years old with non-small cell lung cancer. Sequences were obtained from distant non-tumor lung tissue. The chain's CDR3 is CSIDPGLAANNEQFF. In nucleotides, the CDR3 is TGCAGCATTGACCCGGGATTAGCGGCGAACAATGAGCAGTTCTTC.